This T cell receptor (beta chain) was captured in a study of T-cell memory formation after mild COVID-19. Notes on the study in general: Clones contracting across day 15 to 85 had a balanced CD4/CD8 profile; later expanding clones leaned CD4+. Some SARS-CoV-2-responding clones were already detected in memory before infection.

Via MiXCR, TCRdb re-called the 5' RACE reads, giving one row per CDR3 protein. The sample holds under 60,000 distinct CDR3 sequences, 9.3% seen once. Germline loops: CDR1 SGHNT, CDR2 YYREEE (reference sequence). This CDR3 comprises 17 residues. V was cut by 3 bases and J by 1 base, with 18 bases left in between. Comments on this clonotype: Its target is not known.

Sequencing input: PBMCs or a T cell subset sorted from them (not recorded which). The TCR sequence derives from an adult woman who had mild COVID-19 (a few samples of this study predate the infection). Cell type and time point are not known. The chain links TRBV5-4 to TRBJ2-3; D gene uncertain. The CDR3 DNA sequence: TGTGCCAGCAGCTCTTTGACTCGGGCCCGGGGCACAGATACGCAGTATTTT. Protein sequence: CASSSLTRARGTDTQYF.